The 15 T cell receptor beta chains below come from one sample, sequenced in a study of Tregs in tolerant kidney transplant recipients. Clones were sequenced by immunoSEQ multiplex PCR, and TCRdb holds only the in-frame ones, with some missing. There are approximately 30,000 clones in the sample, with approximately 15% held by the top ten. This sample comprised CD8+ T cells from blood, obtained before the transplant. These receptors all stem from a human donor who received a combined kidney and bone marrow transplant.

To note about this clone: The read falls 3 residues short of the CDR3 end, and the missing part is taken from the germline J gene. V gene TRBV5-1 combines with J gene TRBJ2-1, with 13 bases aligning to TRBD2. With 0 bases clipped from V and 7 bases from J, the junction kept 13 bases outside the gene matches. The CDR3 is 19 residues long. In germline, CDR1 is SGHRS, CDR2 YFSETQ. The CDR3 is CASSLGGLAGVAVGNEQFF. CDR3 bases read: TGCGCCAGCAGCTTGGGAGGACTAGCGGGAGTTGCGGTGGGGAATGAG. The whole variable domain, remainder taken from reference TRBV5-1 and TRBJ2-1, is KAGVTQTPRYLIKTRGQQVTLSCSPISGHRSVSWYQQTPGQGLQFLFEYFSETQRNKGNFPGRFSGRQFSNSRSEMNVSTLELGDSALYLCASSLGGLAGVAVGNEQFFGPGTRLTVL.

A remark on this clone: Read sequence stops 3 residues before the CDR3 end, and the germline J gene provides the missing end. The chain couples TRBV19 to TRBJ2-1, with 8 positions matching TRBD1. V shed 6 bases and J 8 bases; nucleotides not matched to a gene: 0. Germline values: CDR1 LNHDA, CDR2 SQIVND (reference sequence). The CDR3 extends over 11 amino acids. The chain's CDR3 is CASRTGDEQFF. The sequenced CDR3 bases are TGTGCCAGTAGGACAGGGGATGAG.

Notes on this clone: The CDR3 extends 3 residues past the end of the read, so its final part is completed from the germline J gene. The gene calls are TRBV19 and TRBJ2-7, with 9 positions matching TRBD1. Germline V CDR1 and CDR2: LNHDA, SQIVND (reference sequence). This CDR3 is 14 amino acids long. Trimming cost V 5 bases and J 3 bases; bases outside gene matches: 5. The CDR3 reads CASSPGQGLYEQYF. CDR3 DNA, as far as it was read: TGTGCCAGTAGTCCGGGACAGGGCCTCTACGAG.

Remarks on this clone: A junction boundary mismatches the germline segment, possibly from a read error. The CDR3 end falls 3 residues outside the read, so it is completed with the germline J gene. The chain uses TRBV4-2 and TRBJ2-7, with a tentative D call TRBD2 (6 bases). CDR3 length: 14 residues. CDR1 is LGHNA, CDR2 YNFKEQ, per germline. The sequenced part of the CDR3 DNA is TGCGCCAGCAGCCCGGACTACCCCTCCTACGAG. It is translated as CASSPDYPSYE. In full, the CDR3 reads CASSPDYPSYEQYF.

A note on this clone: The missing CDR3 end, 3 residues past where the read stops, is filled in from the germline J gene. This chain joins TRBV6-1 and TRBJ1-4; D not certain. The germline gives CDR1 MNHNS, CDR2 SASEGT. The CDR3 covers 16 residues. Trimming took 4 bases from V and 3 from J, leaving 15 bases between them. The DNA read from the CDR3 is TGTGCCAGCAGTGCATTACTGGTAATGGCTAATGAAAAA. Translating gives CASSALLVMANEK. The whole CDR3 protein is CASSALLVMANEKLFF.

Worth noting for this clone: The read terminates 3 residues before the CDR3 end, so the remaining end is supplied by the germline J gene. The rearrangement joins TRBV10-3 to TRBJ2-1; D assignment may be TRBD1 or TRBD2 (7 bases each). There are 14 residues in the CDR3. The germline gives CDR1 ENHRY, CDR2 SYGVKD. V shed 6 bases and J shed 9 bases, with 18 bases lying between them. Here the CDR3 reads CAISESQGEGEQFF. The sequenced part of the CDR3 DNA is TGTGCCATCAGCGAGAGTCAGGGGGAGGGTGAG.

Turning to this clone: Read coverage stops 3 residues before the CDR3 terminus; the germline J gene supplies the remainder. V and J are TRBV7-9 and TRBJ1-2; 8 positions match TRBD1. CDR3 length equals 14 residues. CDR1 SEHNR and CDR2 FQNEAQ come from the germline V gene (reference sequence). Trimming took 1 base from V and 3 from J; bases not matched to a gene: 1. The CDR3 sequence is CASSLVGQDYGYTF. The CDR3 DNA, read in part, is TGTGCCAGCAGCTTAGTGGGACAGGACTATGGC.

Details on this clone: The DNA ends 3 residues before the CDR3 does, and the rest of the CDR3 is filled in from the germline J gene. The V gene is TRBV30, the J gene TRBJ1-1; D gene ambiguous. The V end lost 4 bases, the J end lost 4 bases, and 13 bases lay between the germline ends. Germline V gene lookup returns CDR1 GTSNPN and CDR2 SVGIG (reference sequence). This CDR3 region has 13 residues. The CDR3: CAWTWVSGTEAFF. The CDR3 bases that were read are TGTGCCTGGACTTGGGTGAGCGGCACTGAA.

Concerning this clone: The read ends 3 residues early relative to the CDR3; the germline J gene fills the gap. The chain uses TRBV5-1 and TRBJ1-1; D is undetermined. V lost 4 bases, J lost 0 bases, and 7 bases lay in between. The CDR3 is 13 amino acids. Germline values: CDR1 SGHRS, CDR2 YFSETQ. The CDR3 loop is CASSPFVNTEAFF. CDR3 bases read: TGCGCCAGCAGCCCCTTCGTGAACACTGAA.

For this clone: The read ends 3 residues shy of where the CDR3 ends; the end is completed using the germline J gene. This chain connects TRBV6-2 or TRBV6-3 to TRBJ1-1; TRBD1 aligns across 7 bases. The CDR3 is made up of 12 amino acids. Germline CDR1 reads MNHEY; CDR2 reads SVGEGT. The part of the CDR3 DNA that was read is TGTGCCAGCCGATCTCAGGGGGTTCCT. Amino acids: CASRSQGVP. The CDR3 in full is CASRSQGVPAFF.

Comments on this clone: Coverage ceases 3 residues before the CDR3 finishes, and the germline J gene fills in the end. The V and J genes are TRBV7-9 and TRBJ1-5, with 9 bases aligning to TRBD1. The V gene end was trimmed by 6 bases and the J gene end by 6 bases; junction bases not matched to a gene: 6. Looked up from germline, CDR1 is SEHNR and CDR2 is FQNEAQ (reference sequence). This CDR3 is 14 amino acids long. CDR3 bases read: TGTGCCAGCAGTCCGGACAGGGGTTTTCAGCCC. Protein: CASSPDRGFQP. The entire CDR3 protein reads CASSPDRGFQPQHF.

Details on this clone: From the germline J gene comes the end of the CDR3, since the read stops 3 residues before it. The genes are TRBV6-9 and TRBJ2-3; TRBD2 agrees at 11 bases. CDR1 is MNHGY and CDR2 is SVAAGI in the germline V gene. The CDR3 is made up of 22 amino acids. The ends lost 1 base at V and 0 bases at J; junction bases unmatched: 18. The CDR3 sequence is CASSYYDPGTSGSLTSTDTQYF. Partial CDR3 DNA: TGTGCCAGCAGTTATTACGACCCCGGAACTAGCGGGAGTCTCACGAGCACAGATACG.

Comment on this clone: The CDR3 end falls 3 residues outside the read, so it is completed with the germline J gene. The chain links TRBV19 to TRBJ2-2; D is unresolved. The V end lost 3 bases, the J end lost 5 bases, and 4 bases lay between the germline ends. Germline V CDR1 and CDR2: LNHDA, SQIVND (reference sequence). CDR3 length: 12 residues. CDR3 DNA (partial): TGTGCCAGTAGTATCAGAACCGGGGAG. Translated, it gives CASSIRTGE. The complete CDR3 reads CASSIRTGELFF.

CDR3 bases read: TGTGCCAGTAGTATTCAACTAGCGGGAGCCCACAATGAG. Translation: CASSIQLAGAHNE. The whole CDR3 sequence is CASSIQLAGAHNEQFF. The chain recombines TRBV19 with TRBJ2-1, with 11 bases matching TRBD2. The DNA ends 3 residues before the CDR3 does, and the rest of the CDR3 is filled in from the germline J gene. This CDR3 has 16 residues. V lost 3 bases, J lost 5 bases, and 6 bases stayed unmatched. Per germline, CDR1 LNHDA and CDR2 SQIVND (reference sequence).

A word on this clone: The read finishes 3 residues shy of the CDR3 end, and the germline J gene is used to complete it. This chain uses TRBV27 with TRBJ2-7, with a tentative D call TRBD1 (6 bases). V was pared by 6 bases and J by 0 bases, with 12 bases between. CDR3 size: 14 residues. CDR1 and CDR2 from the germline V gene are MNHEY and SMNVEV (reference sequence). CDR3 DNA, as far as it was read: TGTGCCAGCAGCCGACAGGCGGACTCCTACGAG. Translated, it gives CASSRQADSYE. The whole CDR3 region reads CASSRQADSYEQYF.